This passage covers 18 T cell receptor beta chains from one sample sequenced in a study of blood T cell repertoires in COVID-19. TCRdb's table, derived via immunoSEQ multiplex PCR, lists solely in-frame clones and lacks some. The data show some 70,000 clones, 83% seen once. Sequencing input: peripheral blood. The receptors shown here come from a man older than 75 with acute or convalescent COVID-19.

V usage is TRBV5-5 and J usage is TRBJ2-7, with TRBD1 matching 7 bases. The germline gives CDR1 SGHKS, CDR2 YYEKEE (reference sequence). The CDR3 extends over 13 amino acids. V was clipped by 4 bases and J by 3 bases; unmatched bases: 4. CDR3 in amino acids: CASSVDRNYEQYF. CDR3 bases: TGTGCCAGCAGCGTGGACAGGAACTACGAGCAGTACTTC.

J is TRBJ1-2 and V is TRBV4-1; the match to TRBD1 covers 11 bases. Per germline, CDR1 MGHRA and CDR2 YSYEKL. The V and J ends lost 3 bases and 4 bases, in that order; junction bases with no gene match: 7. This CDR3 is 16 amino acids long. The CDR3 protein is CASSQRLGTGGYGYTF. In DNA form, the CDR3 reads TGCGCCAGCAGCCAGCGACTAGGGACAGGGGGCTATGGCTACACCTTC.

V is TRBV6-2 or TRBV6-3 and J is TRBJ2-7; 7 positions agree with TRBD1. The CDR3 extends over 17 amino acids. J lost 2 bases, V lost 2 bases, and 12 bases had no gene match. From germline, CDR1 is MNHEY and CDR2 SVGEGT. This chain's CDR3 is CASSYRTDRRLTYEQYF. CDR3 DNA sequence: TGTGCCAGCAGTTACCGCACGGACAGGAGGTTAACCTACGAGCAGTACTTC.

The chain joins TRBV7-3 to TRBJ2-3, with D unresolved. The CDR3 totals 14 residues. V was clipped by 5 bases and J by 0 bases, with 9 bases between them. Germline CDR1 and CDR2: SGHTA and FQGTGA. The CDR3 spells CASSLYASTDTQYF. The CDR3 DNA is TGTGCCAGCAGCCTATACGCAAGCACAGATACGCAGTATTTT.

V usage is TRBV10-1 and J usage is TRBJ2-3; 7 positions agree with TRBD2. The CDR3 extends over 13 amino acids. Per the germline V gene, CDR1 is WNHNN and CDR2 is SYGVQD (reference sequence). Losses at the gene ends were 6 bases for V and 3 bases for J; bases not matched to a gene: 3. CDR3 amino acids: CASRRTRTDTQYF. In nucleotides, the CDR3 is TGCGCCAGCAGACGGACTAGAACAGATACGCAGTATTTT.

This chain joins TRBV18 and TRBJ2-5, with TRBD1 as a possible D gene (6 bases). CDR1 and CDR2 from the germline V gene are KGHSH and LQKENI. There are 13 residues in the CDR3. V was trimmed by 3 bases and J by 1 base, leaving 6 bases between them. This chain's CDR3 is CASSPDSQETQYF. The CDR3 DNA sequence: TGTGCCAGCTCACCGGACAGCCAAGAGACCCAGTACTTC.

The genes are TRBV27 and TRBJ2-3, with TRBD1 matching 9 bases. J was trimmed by 5 bases and V by 5 bases; bases with no gene match: 17. Germline V gene lookup returns CDR1 MNHEY and CDR2 SMNVEV (reference sequence). The CDR3 consists of 18 residues. The CDR3 protein is CASSTDRGIDNPVDTQYF. For the CDR3, the DNA is TGTGCCAGCAGTACGGACAGGGGAATAGATAACCCTGTAGATACGCAGTATTTT.

The chain recombines TRBV18 with TRBJ1-4; 8 bases agree with TRBD1. The CDR3 consists of 14 residues. Germline loops: CDR1 KGHSH, CDR2 LQKENI. V dropped 5 bases and J dropped 7; count of bases not matched to a gene: 6. CDR3 residues: CASSFGQGGEKLFF. Written as DNA, the CDR3 is TGTGCCAGCTCATTCGGACAGGGTGGTGAAAAACTGTTTTTT. Full variable domain (outside the CDR3, taken from reference TRBV18 and TRBJ1-4): NAGVMQNPRHLVRRRGQEARLRCSPMKGHSHVYWYRQLPEEGLKFMVYLQKENIIDESGMPKERFSAEFPKEGPSILRIQQVVRGDSAAYFCASSFGQGGEKLFFGSGTQLSVL.

The genes are TRBV7-8 and TRBJ2-1, with 7 bases that match TRBD2. CDR3 size: 16 residues. After removal of 1 base from V and 8 bases from J, the junction contained 11 bases not matched to a gene. Germline assignment: CDR1 SGHVS and CDR2 FQNEAQ. The CDR3: CASSLVAGVSIDEQFF. The CDR3, as DNA: TGTGCCAGCAGCTTAGTGGCGGGAGTAAGTATTGATGAGCAGTTCTTC.

This clone was counted between two and nine times. The V call is TRBV10-1, the J call TRBJ1-6, with 8 positions matching TRBD1. The CDR3 runs to 17 residues. CDR1 is WNHNN, CDR2 SYGVQD, per germline (reference sequence). The J segment lost 7 bases and the V segment lost 2 bases, leaving 10 bases of the junction unmatched. For the CDR3, the DNA is TGCGCCAGCAGTGAGGGCAGGGGGCGCTTCAGGAATTCACCCCTCCACTTT. It translates to CASSEGRGRFRNSPLHF.

The rearrangement links TRBV3-1 (or the pseudogene TRBV3-2) to TRBJ2-5, with a weak D call TRBD2 (6 bases). Germline CDR1 is LGHDT and CDR2 is YNNKEL (reference sequence). This CDR3 has 13 residues. Trimming took 4 bases from V and 4 from J, leaving 10 bases between them. The DNA of the CDR3 is TGTGCCAGCAGCCGGGGGGTCCGAGAGACCCAGTACTTC. This gives the protein CASSRGVRETQYF.

In this sample, this clone turned up once. The chain combines TRBV7-2 with TRBJ2-7, with 7 bases identical to TRBD1. CDR1 is SGHTA, CDR2 FQGNSA, per germline. J was trimmed by 2 bases and V by 3 bases; bases with no gene match: 7. The CDR3 spans 15 residues. The CDR3 is CASSFKGGGPYEQYF. CDR3 nucleotide sequence: TGTGCCAGCAGCTTCAAAGGGGGCGGCCCCTACGAGCAGTACTTC.

The chain's CDR3 is CASSLEPGSGNQPQHF. The CDR3 coding sequence is TGTGCCAGCAGCTTAGAACCCGGGAGTGGCAATCAGCCCCAGCATTTT. The chain links TRBV7-3 to TRBJ1-5; unclear D gene. The CDR3 is 16 amino acids. V lost 2 bases and J lost 2, with 13 bases in between. CDR1 is SGHTA and CDR2 is FQGTGA in the germline V gene.

In this sample, this clone turned up a few times. V gene TRBV29-1 combines with J gene TRBJ1-2, with D possibly being TRBD1 (5 bases). V lost 7 bases to trimming and J lost 5 bases, with 14 bases between them. This CDR3 contains 12 residues. The germline V gene encodes CDR1 SQVTM and CDR2 ANQGSEA. The chain's CDR3 is CSAAGGEYGYTF. The CDR3 DNA sequence: TGCAGCGCCGCGGGAGGGGAGTATGGCTACACCTTC.

The V call is TRBV6-1, the J call TRBJ1-4; 10 bases line up with TRBD1. There are 18 residues in the CDR3. J was trimmed by 6 bases and V by 1 base; bases with no gene match: 11. CDR1 is MNHNS, CDR2 SASEGT, per germline. The chain's CDR3 is CASSEDSGTGAGDEKLFF. DNA of the CDR3: TGTGCCAGCAGTGAAGACTCCGGGACAGGGGCAGGGGATGAAAAACTGTTTTTT.

The V call is TRBV28, the J call TRBJ1-1; tentative D call: TRBD1 (5 bases). Germline CDR1 and CDR2: MDHEN and SYDVKM. V lost 6 bases, J lost 1 base, and 15 bases lay in between. The CDR3 spans 15 residues. CDR3 in amino acids: CASSTPGTQNTEAFF. The CDR3 DNA follows: TGTGCCAGCAGCACCCCCGGGACTCAGAACACTGAAGCTTTCTTT.

J is TRBJ1-2 and V is TRBV3-1 (or the pseudogene TRBV3-2), with 9 bases aligning to TRBD1. CDR3 length: 15 amino acids. From germline, CDR1 is LGHDT and CDR2 YNNKEL (reference sequence). J gave up 8 bases and V 0 bases, and 7 bases lay outside the gene matches. The DNA for the CDR3 is TGTGCCAGCAGCCAAGAAGGAGACAGGGGGGGAGGCTACACCTTC. It codes for CASSQEGDRGGGYTF.

V is TRBV7-2 and J is TRBJ2-1, with TRBD2 identical over 7 bases. This CDR3 is built from 15 residues. Per the germline V gene, CDR1 is SGHTA and CDR2 is FQGNSA. Unmatched junction bases numbered 6, after V lost 5 bases and J lost 2 bases. The DNA of the CDR3 is TGTGCCAGCAGCCCCCTAGCGGCTACCTACAATGAGCAGTTCTTC. It codes for CASSPLAATYNEQFF. The complete variable domain, with remaining parts taken from reference TRBV7-2 and TRBJ2-1, reads GAGVSQSPSNKVTEKGKDVELRCDPISGHTALYWYRQSLGQGLEFLIYFQGNSAPDKSGLPSDRFSAERTGGSVSTLTIQRTQQEDSAVYLCASSPLAATYNEQFFGPGTRLTVL.